This T cell receptor (beta chain) derives from a study of blood T cell repertoires in COVID-19. Libraries were prepared by immunoSEQ multiplex PCR; TCRdb keeps only in-frame clonotypes and omits some of them. The sample includes about 230,000 clones, approximately 84% of them seen just once. The germline V gene encodes CDR1 SGDLS and CDR2 YYNGEE. V was clipped by 0 bases and J by 4 bases; unmatched bases: 7. CDR3 length: 16 amino acids. Donors in Cohort 3 who had recovered were those with two negative PCRs, healthcare professional clearance, or resolution of their symptoms. The J gene is TRBJ2-1, the V gene TRBV9, with 7 bases identical to TRBD2. The clonotype originates from a young man who had recovered from COVID-19. The sample comprised PBMCs or T cells enriched from blood (not recorded which). The CDR3 nucleotides are TGTGCCAGCAGCGTAGTGGGCGGGAGTTCTTACAATGAGCAGTTCTTC. It encodes CASSVVGGSSYNEQFF. The complete variable domain, with remaining parts taken from reference TRBV9 and TRBJ2-1, reads DSGVTQTPKHLITATGQRVTLRCSPRSGDLSVYWYQQSLDQGLQFLIQYYNGEERAKGNILERFSAQQFPDLHSELNLSSLELGDSALYFCASSVVGGSSYNEQFFGPGTRLTVL.